The following is a T cell receptor (beta chain) sequence with its context. The sample contains more than one DNA sequence encoding this CDR3. This sample was taken from a study of OX40 agonist ivuxolimab in advanced cancers. Assay: immunoSEQ multiplex PCR; the TCRdb copy retains only in-frame clones and omits some. The table includes roughly 63,000 clones, about 91% detected once. This sequence originates from an adult with an advanced solid tumor such as melanoma, head and neck, liver or kidney cancer. The sequenced sample was CD4+ or CD8+ T cells sorted from blood, obtained in a trial of the OX40 agonist ivuxolimab.

The CDR3 region has the DNA TGTGCCAGCAGCTTAGTGAGGAATGAGCAGTTCTTC. Its translation: CASSLVRNEQFF. J is TRBJ2-1 and V is TRBV7-9; D gene uncertain. Germline CDR1 and CDR2: SEHNR and FQNEAQ (reference sequence). The germline V and J ends were trimmed by 1 base and 7 bases, with 5 bases remaining between them. The CDR3 loop spans 12 amino acids.